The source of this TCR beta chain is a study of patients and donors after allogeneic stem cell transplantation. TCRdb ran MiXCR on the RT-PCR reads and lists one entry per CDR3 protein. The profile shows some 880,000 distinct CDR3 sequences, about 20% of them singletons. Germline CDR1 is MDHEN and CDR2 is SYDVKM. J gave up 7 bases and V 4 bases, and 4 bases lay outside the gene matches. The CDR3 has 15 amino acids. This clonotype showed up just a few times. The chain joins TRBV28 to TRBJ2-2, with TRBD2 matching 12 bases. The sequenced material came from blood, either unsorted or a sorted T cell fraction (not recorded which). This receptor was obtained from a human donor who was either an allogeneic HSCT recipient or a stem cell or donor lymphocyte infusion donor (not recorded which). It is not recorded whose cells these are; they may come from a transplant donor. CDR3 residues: CASSSSGRAGGELFF. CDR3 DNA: TGTGCCAGCAGTTCTAGCGGGAGGGCCGGCGGGGAGCTGTTTTTT.